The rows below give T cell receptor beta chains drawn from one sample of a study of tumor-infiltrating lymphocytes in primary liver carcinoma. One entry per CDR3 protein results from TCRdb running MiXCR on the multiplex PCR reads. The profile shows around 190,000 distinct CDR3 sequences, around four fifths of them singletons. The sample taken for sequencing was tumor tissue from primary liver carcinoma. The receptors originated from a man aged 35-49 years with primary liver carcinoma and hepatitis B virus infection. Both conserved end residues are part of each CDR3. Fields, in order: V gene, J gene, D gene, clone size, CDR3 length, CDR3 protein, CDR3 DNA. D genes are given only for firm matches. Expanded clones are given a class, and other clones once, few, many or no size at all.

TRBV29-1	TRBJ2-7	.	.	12	CSVTSNSYEQYF	TGCAGCGTTACCTCGAACTCCTATGAGCAGTACTTC
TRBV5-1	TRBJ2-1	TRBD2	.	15	CANSARLAGNNEQFF	TGCGCCAACAGCGCGAGACTAGCGGGGAACAATGAGCAGTTCTTC
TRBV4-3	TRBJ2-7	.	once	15	CASSLKGTSAYEQYF	TGCGCCAGCAGCCTCAAAGGGACATCAGCTTACGAGCAGTACTTT
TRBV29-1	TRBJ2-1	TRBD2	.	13	CSSGTSNWIEHFF	TGCAGCTCCGGGACTAGCAACTGGATTGAGCATTTCTTC
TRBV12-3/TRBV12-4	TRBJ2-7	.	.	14	CASSLTVERPIPYF	TGTGCTAGCAGTTTAACGGTGGAACGTCCTATTCCTTACTTC
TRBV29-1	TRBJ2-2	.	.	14	CSVLGLGSTGGLFF	TGCAGCGTCCTCGGTCTGGGATCCACCGGGGGGCTGTTTTTT
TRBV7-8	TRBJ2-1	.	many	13	CASSLGRAGEQFF	TGTGCCAGCAGCCTAGGGCGGGCCGGGGAGCAGTTCTTC
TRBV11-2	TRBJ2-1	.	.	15	CANSFSWPLDYERFF	TGTGCCAACAGCTTTAGCTGGCCACTCGACTATGAGCGGTTCTTC
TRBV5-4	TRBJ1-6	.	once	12	CASTGQGTPLHF	TGTGCCAGCACCGGACAAGGGACACCCCTCCACTTT
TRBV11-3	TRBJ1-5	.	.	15	CASSIDLGVVQPQHF	TGTGCCAGCAGCATAGATTTGGGGGTGGTTCAGCCCCAGCATTTT
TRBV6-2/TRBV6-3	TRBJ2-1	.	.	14	CASSYRDSYSELFF	TGTGCCAGCAGTTACCGGGACTCCTATAGTGAGCTGTTCTTC
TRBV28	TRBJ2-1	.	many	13	CATTGPLYNEQFF	TGTGCCACAACAGGGCCCCTATACAATGAGCAGTTCTTC
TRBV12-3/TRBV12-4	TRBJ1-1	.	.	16	CASSPGEGTVNIEAFF	TGTGCCAGCAGCCCCGGGGAGGGGACCGTGAACATTGAAGCTTTCTTT
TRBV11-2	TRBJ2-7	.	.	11	CASAKRVEQYF	TGTGCCAGCGCAAAAAGGGTTGAGCAATACTTC
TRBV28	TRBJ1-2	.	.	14	CASNMGAGNYGYTF	TGTGCCAGCAATATGGGGGCGGGTAACTATGGCTACACCTTC
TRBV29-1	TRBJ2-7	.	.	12	CSARDCSYEQDF	TGCAGCGCCCGGGACTGCTCCTACGAGCAGGACTTC
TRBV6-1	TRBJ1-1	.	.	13	CTSSDGSNTEAFF	TGTACCAGCAGTGATGGTAGTAACACTGAAGCTTTCTTT
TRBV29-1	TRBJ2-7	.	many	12	CSVQTGTYEQYF	TGCAGCGTTCAGACAGGTACCTACGAGCAGTACTTC
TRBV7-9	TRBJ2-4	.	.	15	CASSPRQRVGNIQYF	TGTGCCAGCAGCCCGCGACAGAGAGTGGGAAACATTCAGTACTTC
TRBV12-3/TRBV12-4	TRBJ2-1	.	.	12	CASGPPGNEQFF	TGTGCCAGCGGCCCTCCTGGGAATGAGCAGTTCTTC
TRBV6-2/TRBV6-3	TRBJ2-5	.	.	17	CASTYGSAGGWGETQYF	TGTGCCAGCACTTATGGTTCAGCAGGAGGATGGGGAGAGACTCAGTACTTC
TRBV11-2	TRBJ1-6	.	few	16	CASSLGEDGYNSPLHF	TGTGCCAGCAGTTTAGGGGAGGATGGTTATAATTCACCCCTCCATTTT
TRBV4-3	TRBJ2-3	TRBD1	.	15	CASSQDRGVGQPQYF	TGTGCCAGCAGCCAAGACAGGGGGGTGGGTCAGCCCCAGTATTTT
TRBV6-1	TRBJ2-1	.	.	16	CASSPYLSGGYNELFF	TGTGCCAGCTCCCCTTATCTTAGCGGAGGTTACAACGAGCTGTTCTTC
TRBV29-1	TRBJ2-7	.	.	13	CSPGAETFYEQYF	TGCAGCCCCGGGGCAGAGACATTCTACGAGCAGTACTTC
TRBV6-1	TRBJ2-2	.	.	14	CTGKTGTNTGELFF	TGTACCGGCAAGACTGGAACTAACACCGGGGAGCTGTTTTTT
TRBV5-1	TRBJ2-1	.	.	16	CASSSTGGSRYNEQFF	TGCGCAAGCAGCTCGACAGGCGGGAGTAGATACAATGAGCAGTTCTTC
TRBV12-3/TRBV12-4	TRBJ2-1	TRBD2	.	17	CASTKNTPGLAADEQIF	TGTGCCAGCACCAAAAACACCCCGGGACTAGCGGCCGATGAGCAGATCTTC
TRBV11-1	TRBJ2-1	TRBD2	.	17	CVSSSPPGGRAFSEQLF	TGTGTCAGCAGCTCACCTCCTGGCGGGAGGGCCTTTAGTGAGCAGTTATTC
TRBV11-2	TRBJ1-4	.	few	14	CASSLGSSLEKLSF	TGCGCCAGCAGCTTAGGAAGCAGCCTTGAAAAACTGTCTTTT
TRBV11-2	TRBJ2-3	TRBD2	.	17	CANSLDRGETSTDRQYF	TGTGCCAACAGCTTAGATCGGGGGGAGACTAGCACAGATAGGCAGTATTTT
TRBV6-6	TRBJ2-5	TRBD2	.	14	CASSRLAGQETLYF	TGTGCCAGCAGTCGACTAGCGGGCCAAGAGACCCTGTACTTC
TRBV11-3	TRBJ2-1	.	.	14	CASRLGVSNNEEFF	TGTGCCAGCCGCTTAGGTGTCTCGAACAATGAGGAGTTCTTC
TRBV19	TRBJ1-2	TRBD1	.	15	CASSKSGQANYGYTF	TGTGCCAGTAGTAAATCTGGACAGGCAAACTATGGTTACACATTC
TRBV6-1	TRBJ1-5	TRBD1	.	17	CTSIFTFGQGGDRPQHF	TGTACCAGCATATTCACCTTCGGACAGGGAGGCGATCGGCCCCAGCATTTT
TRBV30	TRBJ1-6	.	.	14	CAWSATGRDSLLHF	TGTGCCTGGAGCGCGACAGGCCGGGATTCACTCCTCCACTTT
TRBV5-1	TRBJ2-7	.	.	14	CASSTSGQSYDQYF	TGCGCCAGCAGCACATCTGGACAGTCATACGACCAGTACTTC
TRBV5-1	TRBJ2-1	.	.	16	CASCLTGGSRCNEQFF	TGCGCCAGCTGCTTGACAGGCGGGAGTAGATGCAATGAGCAGTTCTTC
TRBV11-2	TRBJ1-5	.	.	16	CPSSLGDTGWAKPQHF	TGTCCCAGCAGCTTAGGAGACACGGGTTGGGCTAAGCCCCAGCATTTT
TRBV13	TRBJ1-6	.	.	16	CASSSPWDRGDSPLHF	TGTGCCAGCAGCTCACCCTGGGATAGAGGCGATTCACCCCTCCACTTT
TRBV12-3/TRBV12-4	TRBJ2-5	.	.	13	CASNQRSQETEYF	TGTGCCAGCAACCAAAGGTCCCAAGAGACCGAGTACTTC
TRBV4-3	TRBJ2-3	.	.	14	CARSQVEGSKPQYF	TGCGCCAGGAGCCAAGTAGAGGGGAGCAAGCCCCAGTATTTT
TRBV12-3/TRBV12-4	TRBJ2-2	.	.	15	CASSPGIGITGELFF	TGTGCCAGCAGTCCCGGGATCGGGATCACCGGGGAGCTGTTTTTT
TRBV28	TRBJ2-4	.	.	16	CASSLVRRQSQNIQYF	TGTGCTAGCAGTTTAGTTCGCAGACAGAGCCAAAACATTCAGTACTTC
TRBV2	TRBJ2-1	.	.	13	CASKSPSHNEQFF	TGTGCCAGCAAAAGTCCTAGCCACAATGAGCAGTTCTTC
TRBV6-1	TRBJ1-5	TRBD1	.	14	CAGRIGTGNKPQHF	TGTGCCGGCAGGATTGGGACAGGCAATAAGCCCCAGCATTTT
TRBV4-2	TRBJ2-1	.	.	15	CASSPGPGDHNEQFF	TGTGCCAGCAGCCCTGGGCCTGGGGACCACAATGAGCAGTTCTTC
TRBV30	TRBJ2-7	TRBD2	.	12	CASRMRGNEQYF	TGTGCCTCCCGCATGCGGGGGAACGAGCAGTACTTC
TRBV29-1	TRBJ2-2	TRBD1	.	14	CIVQGQGNTGELFF	TGCATCGTTCAAGGACAGGGTAACACCGGGGAGCTATTTTTT
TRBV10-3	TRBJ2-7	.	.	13	CAISLAANYEQYF	TGCGCCATCTCCCTCGCGGCGAACTACGAGCAGTACTTT
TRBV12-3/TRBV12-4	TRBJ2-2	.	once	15	CASSPRSGITGELFF	TGTGCCAGCAGCCCCAGGAGCGGTATCACCGGGGAACTGTTTTTT
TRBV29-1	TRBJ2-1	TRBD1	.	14	CSVRDRVGGDEQFF	TGCAGCGTTCGGGACAGGGTTGGAGGCGATGAGCAGTTCTTC